This is a list of T cell receptor beta chains from one sample in a study of blood T cell repertoires in COVID-19. TCRdb keeps only in-frame clones here, not all; method: immunoSEQ multiplex PCR. Here the sample spans around 13,000 clones, roughly 85% being singletons. The sequenced material came from peripheral blood. The source of these receptors is a human donor in a cohort sampled during active COVID-19. The CDR3 runs from the conserved cysteine through the conserved F or W. The D gene is left open where the match is weak. The size field is filled for only some rows; it gives once, few, many or a size class.

v_call	clone_size	d_call	j_call	cdr3_aa	cdr3_nt
TRBV6-5	NA	NA	TRBJ2-3	CASKYMTGSTDTQYF	TGTGCCAGCAAATACATGACGGGGAGCACAGATACGCAGTATTTT
TRBV6-5	once	NA	TRBJ1-1	CASKRGRNTEAFF	TGTGCCAGCAAGCGGGGTAGGAACACTGAAGCTTTCTTT
TRBV29-1	NA	TRBD1	TRBJ2-3	CSVGRGQGALDTQYF	TGCAGCGTTGGCCGGGGACAGGGGGCGCTTGATACGCAGTATTTT
TRBV7-7	NA	TRBD2	TRBJ2-5	CASSLIEVAGDQETQYF	TGTGCCAGCAGCTTGATTGAAGTAGCGGGGGACCAAGAGACCCAGTACTTC
TRBV6-5	NA	NA	TRBJ1-5	CASSYNRAQPQHF	TGTGCCAGCAGTTATAACAGGGCTCAGCCCCAGCATTTT
TRBV30	NA	NA	TRBJ1-3	CAWSVQGNTIYF	TGTGCCTGGAGTGTACAAGGAAACACCATATATTTT
TRBV4-1	NA	NA	TRBJ1-6	CASSHDSSYNSPLHF	TGCGCCAGCAGCCATGACAGCTCCTATAATTCACCCCTCCACTTT
TRBV5-4	NA	NA	TRBJ2-3	CASSQGLVGTDTQYF	TGTGCCAGCAGTCAGGGGCTCGTCGGCACAGATACGCAGTATTTT
TRBV29-1	NA	TRBD2	TRBJ2-3	CSVDGVLAGYTDTQYF	TGCAGCGTGGACGGGGTTCTAGCGGGGTACACAGATACGCAGTATTTT
TRBV30	once	TRBD2	TRBJ2-7	CAWSRPGSGSLYEQYF	TGTGCCTGGAGTCGACCAGGTAGCGGGAGTCTTTACGAGCAGTACTTC
TRBV2	NA	NA	TRBJ2-2	CASRYQENTGELFF	TGTGCCAGCAGGTACCAGGAGAACACCGGGGAGCTGTTTTTT
TRBV27	NA	NA	TRBJ1-6	CATTRRPNSPLHF	TGTGCCACTACACGGCGGCCTAATTCACCCCTCCACTTT
TRBV7-2	NA	TRBD2	TRBJ2-7	CASSLDGGRTLRSYEQYF	TGTGCCAGCAGCTTAGACGGCGGGAGGACCCTTCGGTCCTACGAGCAGTACTTC
TRBV5-1	NA	NA	TRBJ1-5	CASSPGGGGGQPQHF	TGCGCCAGCAGCCCTGGAGGGGGGGGAGGTCAGCCCCAGCATTTT
TRBV5-1	NA	NA	TRBJ2-7	CASSLPGNYEQYF	TGCGCCAGCAGCTTGCCGGGGAACTACGAGCAGTACTTC
TRBV5-5	NA	TRBD1	TRBJ2-7	CASSFPGTDVRPYF	TGTGCCAGCAGCTTCCCCGGGACAGACGTCCGACCGTACTTC
TRBV28	NA	NA	TRBJ2-2	CASRIPGVTGELFF	TGTGCCAGCAGGATCCCCGGGGTTACCGGGGAGCTGTTTTTT
TRBV11-2	NA	NA	TRBJ1-1	CASSLWGERNTEAFF	TGTGCCAGCAGCTTATGGGGGGAGAGGAACACTGAAGCTTTCTTT
TRBV5-4	few	NA	TRBJ1-6	CASSPATGRDYSPLHF	TGTGCCAGCAGCCCAGCGACCGGGAGGGATTATTCACCCCTCCACTTT
TRBV5-4	NA	TRBD2	TRBJ2-1	CASSSYGGAFDEQFF	TGTGCCAGCAGTTCGTACGGGGGGGCCTTCGATGAGCAGTTCTTC
TRBV11-2	NA	TRBD2	TRBJ2-3	CASSLGSGREGRRRTQYF	TGTGCCAGCAGCTTAGGGAGTGGGCGGGAGGGCCGGAGGAGGACGCAGTATTTT
TRBV6-1	NA	NA	TRBJ1-3	CASSEAFRGLVDTIYF	TGTGCCAGCAGTGAAGCATTTCGGGGTTTGGTGGACACCATATATTTT
TRBV7-7	NA	TRBD1	TRBJ2-5	CASSTRYRGSETQYF	TGTGCCAGCAGCACCCGATACAGGGGGTCAGAGACCCAGTACTTC
TRBV27	NA	NA	TRBJ2-7	CASSLRRSYEQYF	TGTGCCAGCAGTTTGCGCAGGTCCTACGAGCAGTACTTC
TRBV7-3	once	NA	TRBJ1-1	CASSPIAAAEAFF	TGTGCCAGCAGCCCGATTGCGGCGGCTGAAGCTTTCTTT
TRBV2	NA	TRBD1	TRBJ2-4	CASSVTGAGNIQYF	TGTGCCAGCAGTGTGACAGGGGCCGGGAACATTCAGTACTTC
TRBV10-1	once	NA	TRBJ2-7	CATHAQTSTEQYF	TGCGCCACGCACGCCCAGACTAGTACCGAGCAGTACTTC
TRBV11-2	NA	TRBD1	TRBJ2-7	CASSWGQYEQYF	TGTGCCAGCAGCTGGGGACAGTACGAGCAGTACTTC
TRBV5-4	NA	NA	TRBJ1-2	CASSDDSPYGYTF	TGTGCCAGCAGTGATGACAGTCCCTATGGCTACACCTTC
TRBV2	NA	TRBD1	TRBJ1-2	CASRADRAYGYTF	TGTGCCAGCAGAGCCGACAGGGCCTATGGCTACACCTTC
TRBV28	NA	TRBD1	TRBJ1-4	CASSPHRGREEKLFF	TGTGCCAGCAGTCCCCACAGGGGGCGGGAAGAAAAACTGTTTTTT
TRBV7-2	NA	NA	TRBJ1-1	CASSARQVDEAFF	TGTGCCAGCAGCGCCCGACAGGTAGATGAAGCTTTCTTT
TRBV7-9	NA	TRBD1	TRBJ1-2	CASATGDRGRGHYGYTF	TGTGCCAGCGCAACCGGGGACAGGGGGCGTGGGCACTATGGCTACACCTTC
TRBV15	NA	NA	TRBJ1-5	CATSRDRTTSNQPQHF	TGTGCCACCAGCAGGGACCGGACAACCAGCAATCAGCCCCAGCATTTT
TRBV5-4	NA	TRBD2	TRBJ2-1	CASSLAGGPPHEQFF	TGTGCCAGCAGCTTGGCGGGGGGGCCCCCCCATGAGCAGTTCTTC
TRBV28	NA	TRBD2	TRBJ2-1	CASSPPGTSGNEQFF	TGTGCCAGCAGTCCCCCAGGGACTAGCGGGAATGAGCAGTTCTTC
TRBV11-2	NA	NA	TRBJ2-7	CASSLGPGGEQYF	TGTGCCAGCAGCTTAGGACCCGGAGGCGAGCAGTACTTC
TRBV13	NA	TRBD1	TRBJ2-1	CASSFSPKAQGAVSSYNEQFF	TGTGCCAGCAGCTTCAGCCCGAAGGCACAGGGGGCTGTTAGCTCCTACAATGAGCAGTTCTTC
TRBV11-2	NA	NA	TRBJ2-3	CASSPMDTQYF	TGTGCCAGCAGCCCTATGGATACGCAGTATTTT
TRBV5-4	NA	TRBD1	TRBJ1-1	CASSSDREANTEAFF	TGTGCCAGCAGCTCTGACAGGGAGGCCAACACTGAAGCTTTCTTT
TRBV14	NA	TRBD1	TRBJ2-7	CASSQHRGYSYEQYF	TGTGCCAGCAGCCAGCACAGGGGGTACTCCTACGAGCAGTACTTC
TRBV5-6	NA	TRBD1	TRBJ2-2	CASSFQWDRTPNTGELFF	TGTGCCAGCAGCTTCCAGTGGGACAGGACTCCCAACACCGGGGAGCTGTTTTTT
TRBV6-5	NA	NA	TRBJ1-2	CASKSDGYYGYTF	TGTGCCAGCAAATCTGACGGGTACTATGGCTACACCTTC
TRBV5-6	NA	NA	TRBJ2-7	CASSLTSYEQYF	TGTGCCAGCAGCTTGACATCCTACGAGCAGTACTTC
TRBV6-6	NA	TRBD2	TRBJ2-3	CASSTYSGGSTDTQYF	TGTGCCAGCAGTACCTATAGCGGGGGAAGCACAGATACGCAGTATTTT
TRBV29-1	NA	NA	TRBJ1-2	CSVEGRGIGYGYTF	TGCAGCGTTGAAGGCCGGGGAATTGGGTATGGCTACACCTTC
TRBV9	NA	TRBD2	TRBJ2-3	CASSVSLAGSLVADTQYF	TGTGCCAGCAGCGTAAGCCTAGCGGGGTCTTTAGTCGCAGATACGCAGTATTTT
TRBV5-1	NA	NA	TRBJ1-6	CASSTDGGRAKDLHF	TGCGCCAGCAGCACGGACGGGGGGCGGGCGAAGGACCTCCACTTT
TRBV7-7	NA	NA	TRBJ2-3	CASSSGTDTQYF	TGTGCTAGCAGCTCCGGGACAGATACGCAGTATTTT
TRBV2	NA	TRBD2	TRBJ2-1	CASTLTSGRRDEQFF	TGTGCCAGCACCCTAACGAGCGGGAGGAGAGATGAGCAGTTCTTC
TRBV7-2	NA	NA	TRBJ1-5	CASSVTVYSNQPQHF	TGTGCCAGCAGCGTGACAGTATATAGCAATCAGCCCCAGCATTTT
TRBV12-3/TRBV12-4	NA	TRBD1	TRBJ1-2	CASALTGSYGYTF	TGTGCCAGCGCCCTGACAGGGTCCTATGGCTACACCTTC
TRBV6-6	NA	NA	TRBJ1-1	CASSHHRTNLLNTEAFF	TGTGCCAGCAGTCACCACAGGACCAACCTCTTGAACACTGAAGCTTTCTTT
TRBV4-1	NA	NA	TRBJ2-1	CASSQLSSGTYNEQFF	TGCGCCAGCAGCCAATTATCGAGCGGAACCTACAATGAGCAGTTCTTC